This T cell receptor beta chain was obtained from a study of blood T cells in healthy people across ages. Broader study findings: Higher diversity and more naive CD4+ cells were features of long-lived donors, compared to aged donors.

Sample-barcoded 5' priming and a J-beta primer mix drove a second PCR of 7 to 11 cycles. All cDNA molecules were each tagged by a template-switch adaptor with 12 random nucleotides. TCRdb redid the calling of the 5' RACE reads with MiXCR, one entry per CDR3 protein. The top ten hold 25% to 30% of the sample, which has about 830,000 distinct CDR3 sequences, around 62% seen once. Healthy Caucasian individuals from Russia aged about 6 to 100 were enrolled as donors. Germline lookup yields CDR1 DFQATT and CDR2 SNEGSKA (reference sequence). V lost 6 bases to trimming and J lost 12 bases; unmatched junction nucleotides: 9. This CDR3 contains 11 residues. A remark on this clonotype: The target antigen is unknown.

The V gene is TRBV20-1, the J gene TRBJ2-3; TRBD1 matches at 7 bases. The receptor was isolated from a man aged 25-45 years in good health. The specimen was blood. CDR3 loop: CSASGKGAQYF. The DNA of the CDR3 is TGCAGTGCGTCCGGGAAGGGGGCCCAGTATTTT.